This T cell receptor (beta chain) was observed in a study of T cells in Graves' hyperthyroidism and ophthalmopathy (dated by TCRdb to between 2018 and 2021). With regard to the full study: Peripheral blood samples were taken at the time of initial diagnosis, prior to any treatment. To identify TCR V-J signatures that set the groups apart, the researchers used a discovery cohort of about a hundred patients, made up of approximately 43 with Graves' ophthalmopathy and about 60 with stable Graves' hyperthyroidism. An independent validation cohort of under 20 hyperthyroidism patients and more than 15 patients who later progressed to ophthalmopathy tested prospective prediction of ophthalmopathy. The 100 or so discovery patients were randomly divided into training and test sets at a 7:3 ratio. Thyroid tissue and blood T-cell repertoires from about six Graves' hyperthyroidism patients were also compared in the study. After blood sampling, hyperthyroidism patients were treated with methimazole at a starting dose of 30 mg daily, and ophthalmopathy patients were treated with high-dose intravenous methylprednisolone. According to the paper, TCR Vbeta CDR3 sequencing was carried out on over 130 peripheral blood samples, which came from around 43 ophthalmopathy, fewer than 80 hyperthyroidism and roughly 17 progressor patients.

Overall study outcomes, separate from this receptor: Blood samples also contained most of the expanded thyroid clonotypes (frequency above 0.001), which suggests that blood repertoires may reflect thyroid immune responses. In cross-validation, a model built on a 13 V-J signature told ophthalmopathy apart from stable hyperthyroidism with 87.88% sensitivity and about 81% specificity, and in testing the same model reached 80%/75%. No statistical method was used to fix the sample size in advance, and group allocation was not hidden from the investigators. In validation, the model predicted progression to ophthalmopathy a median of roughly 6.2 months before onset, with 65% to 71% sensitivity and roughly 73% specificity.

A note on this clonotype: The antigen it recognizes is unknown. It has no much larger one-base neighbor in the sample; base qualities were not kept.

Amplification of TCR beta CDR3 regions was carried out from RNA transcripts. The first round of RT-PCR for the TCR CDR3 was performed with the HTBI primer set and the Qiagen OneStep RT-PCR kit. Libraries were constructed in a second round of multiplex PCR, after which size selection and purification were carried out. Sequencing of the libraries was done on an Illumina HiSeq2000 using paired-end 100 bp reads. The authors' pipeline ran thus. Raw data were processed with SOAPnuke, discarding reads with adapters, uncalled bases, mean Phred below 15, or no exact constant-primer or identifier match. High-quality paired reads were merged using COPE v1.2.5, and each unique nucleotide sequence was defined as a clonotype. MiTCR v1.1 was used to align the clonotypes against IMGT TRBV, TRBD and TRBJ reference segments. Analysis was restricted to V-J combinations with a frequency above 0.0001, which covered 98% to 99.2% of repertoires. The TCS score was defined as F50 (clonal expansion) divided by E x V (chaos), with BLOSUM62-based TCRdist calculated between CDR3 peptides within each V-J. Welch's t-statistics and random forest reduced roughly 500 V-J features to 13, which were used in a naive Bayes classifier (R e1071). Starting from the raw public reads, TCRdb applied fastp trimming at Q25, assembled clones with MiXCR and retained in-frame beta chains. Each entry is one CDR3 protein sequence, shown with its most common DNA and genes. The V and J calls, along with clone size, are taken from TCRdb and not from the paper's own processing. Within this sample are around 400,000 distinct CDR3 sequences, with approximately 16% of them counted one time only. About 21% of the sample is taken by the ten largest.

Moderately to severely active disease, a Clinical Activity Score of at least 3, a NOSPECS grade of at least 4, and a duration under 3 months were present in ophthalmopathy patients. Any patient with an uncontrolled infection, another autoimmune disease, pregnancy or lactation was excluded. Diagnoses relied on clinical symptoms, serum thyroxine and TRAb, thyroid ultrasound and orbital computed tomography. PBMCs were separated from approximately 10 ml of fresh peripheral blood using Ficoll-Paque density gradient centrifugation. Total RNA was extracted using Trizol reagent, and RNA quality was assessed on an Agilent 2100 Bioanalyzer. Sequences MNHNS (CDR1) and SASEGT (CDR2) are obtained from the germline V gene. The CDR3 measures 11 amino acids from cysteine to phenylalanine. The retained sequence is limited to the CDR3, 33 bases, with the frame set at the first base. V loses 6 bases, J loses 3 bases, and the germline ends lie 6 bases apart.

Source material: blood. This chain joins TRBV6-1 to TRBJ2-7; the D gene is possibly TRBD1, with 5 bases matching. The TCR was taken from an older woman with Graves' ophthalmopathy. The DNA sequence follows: TGTGCCAGCAGGACAGTCTACGAGCAGTACTTC. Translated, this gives CASRTVYEQYF.